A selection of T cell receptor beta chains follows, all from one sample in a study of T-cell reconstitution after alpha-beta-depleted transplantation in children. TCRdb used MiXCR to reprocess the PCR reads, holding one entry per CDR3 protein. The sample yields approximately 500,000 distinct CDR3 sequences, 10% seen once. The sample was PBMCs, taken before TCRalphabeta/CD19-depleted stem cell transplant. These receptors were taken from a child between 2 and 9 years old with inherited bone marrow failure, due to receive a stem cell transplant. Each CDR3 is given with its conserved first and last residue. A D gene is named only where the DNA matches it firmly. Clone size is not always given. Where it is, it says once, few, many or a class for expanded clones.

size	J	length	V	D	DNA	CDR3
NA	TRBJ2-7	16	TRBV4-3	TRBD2	TGCGCCAGCAGCCAGCAACTAGCGGCAAACTCCTACGAGCAGTACTTC	CASSQQLAANSYEQYF
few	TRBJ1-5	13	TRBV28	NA	TGTGCCAGCAGTTTAACTAGCAATCAGCCCCAACATTTT	CASSLTSNQPQHF
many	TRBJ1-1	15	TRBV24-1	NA	TGTGCCACCAGTGGTGCCGGGGCCCGTGACACTGAAGCTTTCTTT	CATSGAGARDTEAFF
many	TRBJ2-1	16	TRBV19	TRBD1	TGTGCCAGTAGTATCACGCCACAGGGGTCCTACAATGAGCAGTTCTTC	CASSITPQGSYNEQFF
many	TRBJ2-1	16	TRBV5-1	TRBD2	TGCGCCAGCAGCTTGGAGGTAGCGGGAGGGGACAATGAGCAGTTCTTC	CASSLEVAGGDNEQFF
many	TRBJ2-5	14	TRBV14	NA	TGTGCCAGCAGCGAAAGACAGGTCCAAGAGACCCAGTACTTC	CASSERQVQETQYF
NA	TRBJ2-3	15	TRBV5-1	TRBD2	TGCGCCAGCAGCCTACTAGCGGGTCACACAGATACGCAGTATTTT	CASSLLAGHTDTQYF
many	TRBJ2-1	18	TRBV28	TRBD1	TGTGCCAGCAGAGCCCTATACCCGGACAGGGTATCCTACAATGAGCAGTTCTTC	CASRALYPDRVSYNEQFF
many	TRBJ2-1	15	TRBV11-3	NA	TGTGCCAGCAGCTTAGTCGGGAGAGAGGGCGATGAGCAGTTCTTC	CASSLVGREGDEQFF
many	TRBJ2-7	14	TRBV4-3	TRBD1	TGCGCCAGCAGTCCGGGACAGGGGGCGTTCGAGCAGTACTTC	CASSPGQGAFEQYF
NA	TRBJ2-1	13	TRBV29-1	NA	TGTACTTCCTCCCGGGACGGGTACAATGAGCAGTTCTTC	CTSSRDGYNEQFF
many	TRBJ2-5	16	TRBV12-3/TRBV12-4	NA	TGTGCCAGCAGCTTAATCTACAGGACCCTGAGGGAGACCCAGTACTTC	CASSLIYRTLRETQYF
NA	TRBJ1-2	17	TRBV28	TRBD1	TGTGCCAGCAGTAGCATAGGACAGGGGCCCTCCATGGGAGGCTACACCTTC	CASSSIGQGPSMGGYTF
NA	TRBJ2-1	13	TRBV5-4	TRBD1	TGTGCCAGCAGCTTGACGACAGGGATTGAGCAGTTCTTC	CASSLTTGIEQFF
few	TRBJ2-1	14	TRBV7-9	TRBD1	TGTGCCAGCAGCCGGGGGACAGGCAACAATGAGCAGTTCTTC	CASSRGTGNNEQFF
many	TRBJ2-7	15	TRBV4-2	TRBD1	TGTGCCAGCAGCCAAGAATGGACAGGGGGCTACGAGCAGTACTTC	CASSQEWTGGYEQYF
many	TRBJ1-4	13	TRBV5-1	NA	TGCGCCAGCAGCTTGGACAGGACAGAAAAACTGTTTTTT	CASSLDRTEKLFF
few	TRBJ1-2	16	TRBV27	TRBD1	TGTGCCAGCAGTTTGGACAGGGGTTTTGGGTTCTATGGCTACACCTTC	CASSLDRGFGFYGYTF
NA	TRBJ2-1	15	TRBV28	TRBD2	TGTGCCAGCAACCAACCCCCTAGCGGGAGGGATGAGCAGTTCTTC	CASNQPPSGRDEQFF
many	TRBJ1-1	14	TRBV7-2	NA	TGTGCCAGCAGCTCCGCGGGGGCATATACTGAAGCTTTCTTT	CASSSAGAYTEAFF